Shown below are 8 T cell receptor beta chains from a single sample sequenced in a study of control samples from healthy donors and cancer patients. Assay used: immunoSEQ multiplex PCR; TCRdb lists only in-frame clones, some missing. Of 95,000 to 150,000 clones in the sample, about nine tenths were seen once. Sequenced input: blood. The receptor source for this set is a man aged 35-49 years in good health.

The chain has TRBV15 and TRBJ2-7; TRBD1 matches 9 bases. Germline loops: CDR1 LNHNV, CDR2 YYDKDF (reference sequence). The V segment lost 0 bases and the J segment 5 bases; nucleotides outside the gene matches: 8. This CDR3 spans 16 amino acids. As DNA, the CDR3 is TGTGCCACCAGCAGAGATTTAGGGACAGGGTCCCACGAGCAGTACTTC. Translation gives CATSRDLGTGSHEQYF.

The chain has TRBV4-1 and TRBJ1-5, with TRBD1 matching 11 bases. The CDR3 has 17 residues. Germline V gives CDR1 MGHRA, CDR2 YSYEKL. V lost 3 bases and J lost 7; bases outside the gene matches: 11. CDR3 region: CASSHPGGQGAGQPQHF. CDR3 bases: TGCGCCAGCAGCCACCCTGGAGGACAGGGGGCGGGACAGCCCCAGCATTTT.

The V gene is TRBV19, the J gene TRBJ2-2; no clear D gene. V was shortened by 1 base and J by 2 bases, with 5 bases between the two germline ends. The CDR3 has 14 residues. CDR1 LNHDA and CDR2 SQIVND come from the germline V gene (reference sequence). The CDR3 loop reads CASSIGLNTGELFF. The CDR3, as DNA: TGTGCCAGTAGTATAGGCCTAAACACCGGGGAGCTGTTTTTT.

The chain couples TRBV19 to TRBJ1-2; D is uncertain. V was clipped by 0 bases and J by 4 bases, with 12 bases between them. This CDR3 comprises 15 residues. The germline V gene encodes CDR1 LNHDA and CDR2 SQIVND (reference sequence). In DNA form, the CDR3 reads TGTGCCAGTAGTATAGATACCAGGCAGAGCTATGGCTACACCTTC. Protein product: CASSIDTRQSYGYTF. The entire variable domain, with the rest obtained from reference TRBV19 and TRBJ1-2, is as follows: DGGITQSPKYLFRKEGQNVTLSCEQNLNHDAMYWYRQDPGQGLRLIYYSQIVNDFQKGDIAEGYSVSREKKESFPLTVTSAQKNPTAFYLCASSIDTRQSYGYTFGSGTRLTVV.

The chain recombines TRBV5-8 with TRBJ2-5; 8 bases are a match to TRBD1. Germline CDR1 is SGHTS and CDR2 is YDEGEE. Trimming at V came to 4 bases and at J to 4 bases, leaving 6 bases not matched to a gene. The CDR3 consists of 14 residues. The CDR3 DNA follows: TGTGCCAGCAGCCGCCTGACAGGGGTAGAGACCCAGTACTTC. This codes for CASSRLTGVETQYF.

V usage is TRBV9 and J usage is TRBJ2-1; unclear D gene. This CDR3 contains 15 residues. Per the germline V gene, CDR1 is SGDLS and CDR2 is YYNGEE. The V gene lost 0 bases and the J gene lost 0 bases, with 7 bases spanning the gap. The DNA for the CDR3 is TGTGCCAGCAGCGTAGGCGGCCTCTCCTACAATGAGCAGTTCTTC. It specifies CASSVGGLSYNEQFF.

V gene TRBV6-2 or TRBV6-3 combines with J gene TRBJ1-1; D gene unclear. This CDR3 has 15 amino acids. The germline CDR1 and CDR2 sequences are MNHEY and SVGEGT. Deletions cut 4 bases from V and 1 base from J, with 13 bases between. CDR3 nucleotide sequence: TGTGCCAGCAGTTTATTCAGGAGCCGGAACACTGAAGCTTTCTTT. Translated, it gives CASSLFRSRNTEAFF.

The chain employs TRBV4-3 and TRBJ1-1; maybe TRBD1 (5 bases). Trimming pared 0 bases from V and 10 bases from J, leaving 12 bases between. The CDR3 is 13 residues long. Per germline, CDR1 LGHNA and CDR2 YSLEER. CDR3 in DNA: TGCGCCAGCAGCCAAGACGACAGCAGGTCAGCTTTCTTT. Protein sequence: CASSQDDSRSAFF.